The clone carrying this TCR beta chain came up many times. Its target is not known. This sample stems from a study of T cells in Graves' hyperthyroidism and ophthalmopathy. The length of the CDR3 is 14 residues. With V trimmed by 3 bases and J by 3 bases, 5 bases remained unmatched. Study-wide points: Appearing also in blood were most of the thyroid clonotypes expanded above 0.001.

RNA transcripts yielded amplified TCR beta CDR3 regions. Initially, a first-round RT-PCR of the TCR CDR3 employed the HTBI primer set. TCRdb redid the calling of the multiplex PCR reads with MiXCR, one entry per CDR3 protein. The profile covers under 350,000 distinct CDR3 sequences, with around a sixth appearing a single time and around 47% taken by the ten largest. This clonotype was obtained from a woman between 50 and 59 years old with Graves' hyperthyroidism. Material: blood. This rearrangement joins TRBV12-3 or TRBV12-4 to TRBJ2-7, with TRBD2 matching over 7 bases. CDR3 sequence: CASSFVERGYEQYF. As DNA, the CDR3 is TGTGCCAGCAGTTTTGTCGAGCGGGGCTACGAGCAGTACTTC.